The clone carrying this T cell receptor (beta chain) was seen only a few times. Antigen unknown. The entry originates in a study of beta chain features in type 1 diabetes. Study findings and constraints: Across all four CD4+ subsets, people with type 1 diabetes showed modestly shorter TCRB CDR3s. The naive, central memory and Treg TCRB repertoires showed an apparent similarity that was greater among patients than among healthy donors. Fewer insertions but more deletions were seen at VDJ junctions in type 1 diabetes patients.

Germline V CDR1 and CDR2: MDHEN, SYDVKM. The ends were cut back, 2 bases at V and 4 bases at J, with 16 bases in the middle. The CDR3 contains 16 residues. The entirety of the isolated RNA underwent reverse transcription, so expressed TCRB transcripts were sequenced. Libraries were prepared by immunoSEQ multiplex PCR; TCRdb keeps only in-frame clonotypes and omits some of them. The sample lists about 660,000 clones, around 15% occurring once. V usage is TRBV28 and J usage is TRBJ2-3; D may correspond to TRBD1 or TRBD2 (6 bases each). The source material was naive CD4+ T cells from blood. The TCR sequence derives from a man between 18 and 29 years old with type 1 diabetes. This CDR3 reads CASSLTAVGGPDTQYF. The DNA of the CDR3 is TGTGCCAGCAGTTTAACGGCGGTTGGGGGGCCAGATACGCAGTATTTT.